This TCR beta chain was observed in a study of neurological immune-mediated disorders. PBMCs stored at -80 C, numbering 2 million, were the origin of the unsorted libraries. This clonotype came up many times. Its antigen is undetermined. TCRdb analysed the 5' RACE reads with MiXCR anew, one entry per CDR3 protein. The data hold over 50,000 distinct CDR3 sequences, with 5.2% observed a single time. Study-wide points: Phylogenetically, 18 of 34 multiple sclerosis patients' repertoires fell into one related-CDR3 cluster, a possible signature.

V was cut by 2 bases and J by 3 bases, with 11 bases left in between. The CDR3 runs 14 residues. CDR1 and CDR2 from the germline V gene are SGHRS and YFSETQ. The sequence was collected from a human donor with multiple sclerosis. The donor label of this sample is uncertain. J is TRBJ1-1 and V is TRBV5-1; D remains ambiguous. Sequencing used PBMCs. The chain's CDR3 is CASSLGSGDTEAFF. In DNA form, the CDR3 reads TGCGCCAGCAGCTTAGGATCAGGTGACACTGAAGCTTTCTTT.